This TCR beta chain was sequenced for a study of Graves' ophthalmopathy and Graves' hyperthyroidism. Amplification from RNA transcripts yielded the TCR beta CDR3 regions. The first round was an RT-PCR with HTBI primers, and the second round was a multiplex PCR. TCRdb called the multiplex PCR reads again in MiXCR, with one record for every CDR3 protein. This sample has a few hundred thousand distinct CDR3 sequences; under 45% occur once, and the top ten carry about 4%. The germline V gene encodes CDR1 KGHSH and CDR2 LQKENI. Trimming left V 0 bases short and J 0 bases short, with 8 bases between. There are 15 residues in the CDR3. This clonotype showed up just a few times. What it binds is not known. Whole-study results and caveats: It was with approximately 70% sensitivity and about 72% specificity that the model predicted ophthalmopathy progression.

Clinical symptoms and serum thyroxine were used for diagnosis; TRAb, thyroid ultrasound and orbital computed tomography were also relied on. The rearrangement joins TRBV18 to TRBJ1-2; TRBD1 might be the D (5 bases). The TCR originated in an adult man with Graves' hyperthyroidism. Sequencing was carried out using peripheral blood or thyroid tissue (not recorded which). Here the CDR3 DNA reads TGTGCCAGCTCACCACCACAGGACCCTAACTATGGCTACACCTTC. Its translation is CASSPPQDPNYGYTF.